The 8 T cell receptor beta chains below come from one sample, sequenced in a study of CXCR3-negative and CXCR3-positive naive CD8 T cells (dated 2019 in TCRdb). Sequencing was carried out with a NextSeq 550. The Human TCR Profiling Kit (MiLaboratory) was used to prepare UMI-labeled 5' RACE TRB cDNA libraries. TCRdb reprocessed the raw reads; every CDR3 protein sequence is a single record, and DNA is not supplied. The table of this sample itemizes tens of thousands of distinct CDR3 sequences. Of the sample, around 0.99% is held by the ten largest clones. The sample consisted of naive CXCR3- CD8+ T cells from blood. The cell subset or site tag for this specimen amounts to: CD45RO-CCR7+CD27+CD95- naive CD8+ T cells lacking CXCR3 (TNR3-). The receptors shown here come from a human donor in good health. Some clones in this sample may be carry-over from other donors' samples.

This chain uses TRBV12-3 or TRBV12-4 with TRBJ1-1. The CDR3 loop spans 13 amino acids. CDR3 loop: CASSLGLGTEAFF.

The CDR3 region is CASSLLPIKISEKLFF. The chain recombines TRBV28 with TRBJ1-4. The length of the CDR3 is 16 residues. Looked up from germline, CDR1 is MDHEN and CDR2 is SYDVKM.

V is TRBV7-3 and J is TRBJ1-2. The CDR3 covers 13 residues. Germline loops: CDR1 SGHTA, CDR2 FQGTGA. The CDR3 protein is CASSQHPNYGYTF. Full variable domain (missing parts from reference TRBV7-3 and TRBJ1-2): GAGVSQTPSNKVTEKGKYVELRCDPISGHTALYWYRQSLGQGPEFLIYFQGTGAADDSGLPNDRFFAVRPEGSVSTLKIQRTERGDSAVYLCASSQHPNYGYTFGSGTRLTVV.

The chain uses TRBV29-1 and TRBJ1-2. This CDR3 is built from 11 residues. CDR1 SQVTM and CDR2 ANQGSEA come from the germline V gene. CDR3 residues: CSAPILYGYTF.

This CDR3 reads CSVMPGSGNTIYF. The genes are TRBV29-1 and TRBJ1-3. Germline CDR1 is SQVTM and CDR2 is ANQGSEA. The length of the CDR3 is 13 residues.

Here the CDR3 reads CASSEDPWEETQYF. The V and J genes are TRBV7-6 and TRBJ2-5; TCRdb outputs TRBD1, but without DNA this stays unchecked. The CDR3 loop spans 14 amino acids. Germline V gives CDR1 SGHVS, CDR2 FNYEAQ.

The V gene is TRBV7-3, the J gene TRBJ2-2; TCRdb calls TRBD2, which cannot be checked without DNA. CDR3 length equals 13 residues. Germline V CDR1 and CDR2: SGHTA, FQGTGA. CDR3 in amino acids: CASSSPPAGELFF. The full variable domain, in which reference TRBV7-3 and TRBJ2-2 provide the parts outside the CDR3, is GAGVSQTPSNKVTEKGKYVELRCDPISGHTALYWYRQSLGQGPEFLIYFQGTGAADDSGLPNDRFFAVRPEGSVSTLKIQRTERGDSAVYLCASSSPPAGELFFGEGSRLTVL.

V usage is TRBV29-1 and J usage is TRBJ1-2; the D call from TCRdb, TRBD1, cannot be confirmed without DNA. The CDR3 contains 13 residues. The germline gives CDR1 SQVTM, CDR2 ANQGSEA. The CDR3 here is CSVPRAGAAGYTF.